The present T cell receptor (beta chain) was sequenced within a study of beta chain features in type 1 diabetes. Overall study: Sorted cells, roughly 100,000,000 in number, were examined across all samples. Whole-study results and caveats: Equally in patients and controls, PCR might preferentially amplify shorter templates.

Blood was collected once per donor into heparin, averaging approximately 110 mL. Each of the CD4+ naive, central memory, regulatory and stem cell-like memory populations was sorted via CD45RO/CCR7/CD25/CD127/CD95/CD27. The CDR3 is made up of 14 amino acids. V was pared by 3 bases and J by 7 bases, with 15 bases between. Germline V lookup: CDR1 LNHDA, CDR2 SQIVND (reference sequence). On this clone: The target antigen is unknown.

The whole isolated RNA underwent reverse transcription, so sequencing captured expressed TCRB transcripts. Some clones are missing from TCRdb's copy, which holds only in-frame ones; the method was immunoSEQ multiplex PCR. Among around 250,000 clones listed, 12% to 15% were seen once. The chain carries TRBV19 and TRBJ1-1; D not certain. The receptor's source is a middle-aged woman in good health. Sequencing was performed on naive CD4+ T cells from blood. CDR3 sequence: CASSIGREQFEAFF. In DNA form, the CDR3 reads TGTGCCAGTAGTATTGGTCGGGAACAGTTTGAAGCTTTCTTT.